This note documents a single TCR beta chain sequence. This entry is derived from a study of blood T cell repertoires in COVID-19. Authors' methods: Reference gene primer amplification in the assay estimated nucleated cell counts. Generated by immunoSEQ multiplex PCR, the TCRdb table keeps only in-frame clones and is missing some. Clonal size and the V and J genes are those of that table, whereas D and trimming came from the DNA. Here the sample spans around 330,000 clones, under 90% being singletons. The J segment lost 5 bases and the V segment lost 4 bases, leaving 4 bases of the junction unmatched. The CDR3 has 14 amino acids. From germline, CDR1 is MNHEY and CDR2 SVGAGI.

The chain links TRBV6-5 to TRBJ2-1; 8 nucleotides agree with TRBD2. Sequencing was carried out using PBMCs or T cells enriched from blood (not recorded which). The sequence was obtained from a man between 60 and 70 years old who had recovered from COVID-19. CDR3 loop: CASSWLAGHNEQFF. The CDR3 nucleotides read TGTGCCAGCAGTTGGCTAGCGGGCCACAATGAGCAGTTCTTC.